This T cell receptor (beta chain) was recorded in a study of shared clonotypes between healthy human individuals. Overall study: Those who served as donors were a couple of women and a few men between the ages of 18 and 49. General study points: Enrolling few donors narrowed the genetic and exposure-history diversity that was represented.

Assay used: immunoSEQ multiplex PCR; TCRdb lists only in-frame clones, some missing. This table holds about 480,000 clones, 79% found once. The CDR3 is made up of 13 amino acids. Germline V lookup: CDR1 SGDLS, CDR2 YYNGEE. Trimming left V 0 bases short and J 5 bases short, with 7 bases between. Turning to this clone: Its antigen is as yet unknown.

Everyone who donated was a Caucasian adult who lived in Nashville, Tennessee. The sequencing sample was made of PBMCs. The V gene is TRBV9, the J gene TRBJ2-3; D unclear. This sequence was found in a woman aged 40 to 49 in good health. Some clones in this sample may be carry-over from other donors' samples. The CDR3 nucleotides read TGTGCCAGCAGCGTAGGGGTGCTAGATACGCAGTATTTT. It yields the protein CASSVGVLDTQYF.